These 6 T cell receptor beta chains were all obtained from the same sample, sequenced in a study of cytomegalovirus exposure and HLA in healthy donors. The PCR employed 60 Vbeta primers together with 13 Jbeta primers. This table comes from immunoSEQ multiplex PCR, and its TCRdb copy is limited to in-frame clones, with some not included. The sample has 100,000 to 150,000 clones, 80% seen once; the top ten hold approximately 0.22%. Specimen: PBMCs. These receptors were collected from a man in his fifties in good health and CMV-seronegative.

The chain combines TRBV6-5 with TRBJ2-7; TRBD2 matches 7 bases. In germline, CDR1 is MNHEY, CDR2 SVGAGI. The junction had 3 bases not matched to a gene; V was cut back by 8 bases and J by 2 bases. CDR3 length equals 12 residues. CDR3 nucleotides: TGTGCCAGCGCGGGAGCCACCTACGAGCAGTACTTC. Amino acid sequence: CASAGATYEQYF.

The chain links TRBV7-8 to TRBJ1-5; 7 bases fit TRBD1. V gave up 0 bases and J gave up 3 bases; unmatched junction bases: 11. Germline CDR1 is SGHVS and CDR2 is FQNEAQ. This CDR3 has 18 residues. The CDR3 loop is CASSLANSGQLYNQPQHF. CDR3 nucleotide sequence: TGTGCCAGCAGCTTAGCGAATTCGGGACAGCTATACAATCAGCCCCAGCATTTT.

V gene TRBV27 combines with J gene TRBJ2-7; 9 nucleotides agree with TRBD1. This CDR3 region has 16 residues. Germline V gene lookup returns CDR1 MNHEY and CDR2 SMNVEV (reference sequence). V lost 4 bases, J lost 0 bases, and 7 bases stayed unmatched. The CDR3 reads CASSYNTGGDSYEQYF. CDR3 sequence (DNA): TGTGCCAGCAGTTACAACACAGGGGGCGACTCCTACGAGCAGTACTTC.

This chain links TRBV1 with TRBJ1-1. TRBV1 is recorded as a pseudogene. The CDR3 totals 21 residues. CDR3 bases: TGCACCAGCAGCCAAGTTTTTCCCATCTCCGGGGGGGCTAAGGGAAACACTGAAGCTTTCTTT. Its translation: CTSSQVFPISGGAKGNTEAFF.

The chain recombines TRBV7-9 with TRBJ1-2, with 9 bases matching TRBD1. This CDR3 has 13 residues. Germline-derived CDR1 and CDR2 are SEHNR and FQNEAQ (reference sequence). V shed 5 bases and J 8 bases; nucleotides not matched to a gene: 6. CDR3 bases: TGTGCCAGCAGCCCCGGGACAGGGCGAGGCTACACCTTC. It is translated as CASSPGTGRGYTF.

A word on this clone: Other DNA sequences in the sample encode the same CDR3. The V gene is TRBV7-2, the J gene TRBJ1-1, with unresolved D. V lost 0 bases and J 1 base, leaving 6 bases between the germline ends. In germline, CDR1 is SGHTA, CDR2 FQGNSA. CDR3 size: 14 residues. The CDR3 sequence: CASSLAGGNTEAFF. The CDR3 DNA reads as TGTGCCAGCAGCTTAGCGGGAGGGAACACTGAAGCTTTCTTT.